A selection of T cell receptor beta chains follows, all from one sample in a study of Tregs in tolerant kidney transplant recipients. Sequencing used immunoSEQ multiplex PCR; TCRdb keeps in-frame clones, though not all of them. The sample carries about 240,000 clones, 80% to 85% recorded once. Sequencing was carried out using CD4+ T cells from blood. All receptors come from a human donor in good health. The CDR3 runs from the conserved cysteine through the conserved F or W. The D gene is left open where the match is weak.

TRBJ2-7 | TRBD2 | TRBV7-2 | CASRRPRTETSVHEQYF | TGTGCCAGCAGGCGCCCCCGCACAGAGACTAGCGTACACGAGCAGTACTTC
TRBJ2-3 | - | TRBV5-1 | CASSPAYGTDTQYF | TGCGCCAGCAGCCCTGCCTACGGTACAGATACGCAGTATTTT
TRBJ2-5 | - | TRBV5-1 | CASGAVLQETQYF | TGCGCCAGCGGGGCAGTCCTACAAGAGACCCAGTACTTC
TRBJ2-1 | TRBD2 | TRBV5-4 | CASSLGGPSGLNEQFF | TGTGCCAGCAGCTTGGGAGGGCCTAGCGGGTTGAATGAGCAGTTCTTC
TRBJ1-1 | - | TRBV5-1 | CASSLDRRGTEAFF | TGCGCCAGCAGCTTGGACAGGAGGGGTACTGAAGCTTTCTTT
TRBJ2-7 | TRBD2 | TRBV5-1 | CASTLSPGGYEQYF | TGCGCCAGCACCCTCTCGCCGGGGGGATACGAGCAGTACTTC
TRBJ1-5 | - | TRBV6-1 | CASTYVNEGKPQHF | TGTGCCAGCACATATGTTAATGAGGGGAAGCCCCAGCATTTT
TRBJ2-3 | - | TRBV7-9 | CASSLAGLRTDTQYF | TGTGCCAGCAGCTTAGCGGGTCTTCGCACAGATACGCAGTATTTT
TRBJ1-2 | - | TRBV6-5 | CASSYFRGAVYGYTF | TGTGCCAGCAGTTACTTCCGGGGGGCGGTCTATGGCTACACCTTC
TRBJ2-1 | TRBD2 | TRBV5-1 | CASSFGGWGGNEQFF | TGCGCCAGCAGCTTCGGCGGGTGGGGGGGCAATGAGCAGTTCTTC
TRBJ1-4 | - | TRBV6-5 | CASSYAGEKLFF | TGTGCCAGCAGTTACGCGGGCGAAAAACTGTTTTTT
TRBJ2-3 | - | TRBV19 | CASSMAGDNTDTQYF | TGTGCCAGTAGTATGGCGGGGGACAACACAGATACGCAGTATTTT
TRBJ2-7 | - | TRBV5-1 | CASSLGNYEQYF | TGCGCCAGCAGCTTGGGTAACTACGAGCAGTACTTC
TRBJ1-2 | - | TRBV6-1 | CASSGRLGGYTF | TGTGCCAGCAGTGGGAGGCTGGGCGGCTACACCTTC
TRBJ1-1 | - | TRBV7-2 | CASSSGINTEAFF | TGTGCCAGCAGCTCGGGGATTAACACTGAAGCTTTCTTT
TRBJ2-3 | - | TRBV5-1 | CASSSRRSTDTQYF | TGCGCCAGCAGCTCTCGACGTAGCACAGATACGCAGTATTTT
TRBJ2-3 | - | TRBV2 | CASRTIADTQYF | TGTGCCAGTCGCACAATAGCGGATACGCAGTATTTT
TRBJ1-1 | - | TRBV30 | CAWSRSVIEAFF | TGTGCCTGGAGTCGATCAGTGATTGAAGCTTTCTTT
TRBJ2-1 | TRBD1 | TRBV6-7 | CASGPPGQGTYNEQFF | TGTGCCAGCGGACCTCCGGGACAGGGGACTTACAATGAGCAGTTCTTC
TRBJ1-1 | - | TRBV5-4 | CASSLVGRMNTEAFF | TGTGCCAGCAGCTTGGTCGGCAGGATGAACACTGAAGCTTTCTTT
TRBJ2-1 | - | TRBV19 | CASSPTSWLANEQFF | TGTGCCAGTAGTCCCACCTCGTGGCTAGCGAATGAGCAGTTCTTC
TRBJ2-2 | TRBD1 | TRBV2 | CASNGQGAGELFF | TGTGCCAGCAATGGACAGGGGGCCGGGGAGCTGTTTTTT
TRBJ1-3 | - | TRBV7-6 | CASSLGISGNTIYF | TGTGCCAGCAGCTTAGGGATCTCTGGAAACACCATATATTTT
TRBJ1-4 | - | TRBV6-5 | CASRPMGSLNEKLFF | TGTGCCAGCAGACCTATGGGCAGTCTTAATGAAAAACTGTTTTTT
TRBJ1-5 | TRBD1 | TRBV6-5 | CASTTGGGQPQHF | TGTGCCAGCACCACAGGGGGCGGGCAGCCCCAGCATTTT